This T cell receptor (beta chain) was sequenced for a study of T cell responses to AZD1222 COVID-19 vaccine. Study outcomes and limitations: Spike-specific TCR depth and breadth grew after two AZD1222 doses. White British people made up most donors, females outnumbered males, and clonal diversity was possibly underestimated.

Clones were read by immunoSEQ multiplex PCR, and TCRdb kept only the in-frame ones, dropping some. The sample has approximately 67,000 clones; about 89% are singletons. On this clone: Its cognate antigen is unknown.

The CDR3 spans 18 residues. Germline V gives CDR1 MGHRA, CDR2 YSYEKL. Trimming stripped 4 bases from V and 0 bases from J, with 19 bases between. The sequence was collected from an adult who received the AZD1222 COVID-19 vaccine. This specimen consisted of peripheral blood, obtained 28 days after the second AZD1222 dose. This sequence joins TRBV4-1 and TRBJ1-5; D possibly corresponds to TRBD1 (5 bases). The CDR3, as DNA: TGCGCCAGCAGCCCCCCGAGGAGCGGGGGATATAGCAATCAGCCCCAGCATTTT. Translated: CASSPPRSGGYSNQPQHF.